This record covers a single T cell receptor (beta chain). This record belongs to a study of early T cells in non-severe SARS-CoV-2 infection. Study information: Bulk RNA isolated from unsorted whole blood underwent sequencing; chains were not paired.

TCRdb re-called the 5' RACE reads with MiXCR, one entry per CDR3 protein. This repertoire shows tens of thousands of distinct CDR3 sequences, 11% found once; its top ten account for around 12%. Germline CDR1 DFQATT, CDR2 SNEGSKA (reference sequence). The V end lost 3 bases, the J end lost 3 bases, and 18 bases lay between the germline ends. The CDR3 covers 15 residues. This sequence was found in an adult who was a healthcare worker with PCR-confirmed SARS-CoV-2 infection or an uninfected control (not recorded which). This chain links TRBV20-1 with TRBJ2-7, with a possible D match to TRBD1 (6 bases). The source was whole blood, collected at baseline. This CDR3 is CSARMGWDIDYEQYF. The CDR3 DNA sequence: TGCAGTGCTAGGATGGGTTGGGACATAGACTACGAGCAGTACTTC.